Here is one T cell receptor (beta chain) with its context. The method was immunoSEQ multiplex PCR; TCRdb's version includes in-frame clones alone and lacks a portion of them. The sample consists of 100,000 to 150,000 clones, roughly 92% of them appearing once. CDR3 length equals 16 residues. The germline V gene encodes CDR1 SGHTA and CDR2 FQGNSA. Trimming took off 1 base at V and 5 bases at J, with 17 bases between the two ends. The sample originates from a study of control samples from healthy donors and cancer patients. The chain recombines TRBV7-2 with TRBJ1-1; maybe TRBD1 (5 bases). This receptor was obtained from a man aged 18 to 29 in good health. Sequenced material: blood. CDR3 bases: TGTGCCAGCAGCTTAGGAGGAGATAGGGGAGGGACTGAAGCTTTCTTT. Its protein product is CASSLGGDRGGTEAFF. Variable domain in full (rest from reference TRBV7-2 and TRBJ1-1): GAGVSQSPSNKVTEKGKDVELRCDPISGHTALYWYRQSLGQGLEFLIYFQGNSAPDKSGLPSDRFSAERTGGSVSTLTIQRTQQEDSAVYLCASSLGGDRGGTEAFFGQGTRLTVV.